This T cell receptor beta chain is drawn from a study of blood T cell repertoires in COVID-19. Study information: The samples span acute and convalescent COVID-19 from the United States, Italy and Spain. Sample material is recorded as cDNA or gDNA derived from T cells, B-cell-depleted T cells, or PBMCs.

Study processing details: Estimation of nucleated cell counts relied on the amplification of reference gene primers. Assay: immunoSEQ multiplex PCR; the TCRdb copy retains only in-frame clones and omits some. V and J calls and clone size are those listed in that table; D and trimming were worked out from the DNA. The data hold 210,000 or so clones, with 70% to 90% observed a single time. Specimen: peripheral blood. This sequence was found in a woman aged 50 to 60 with acute or convalescent COVID-19.

The CDR3 DNA follows: TGTGCCAGCAGTTTGGGCAGGGCAACAGATACGCAGTATTTT. Its translation is CASSLGRATDTQYF. V gene TRBV27 combines with J gene TRBJ2-3, with a tentative D call TRBD1 (5 bases). V shed 3 bases and J shed 3 bases, with 10 bases lying between them. CDR1 and CDR2 (germline): MNHEY, SMNVEV (reference sequence). The CDR3 loop spans 14 amino acids.